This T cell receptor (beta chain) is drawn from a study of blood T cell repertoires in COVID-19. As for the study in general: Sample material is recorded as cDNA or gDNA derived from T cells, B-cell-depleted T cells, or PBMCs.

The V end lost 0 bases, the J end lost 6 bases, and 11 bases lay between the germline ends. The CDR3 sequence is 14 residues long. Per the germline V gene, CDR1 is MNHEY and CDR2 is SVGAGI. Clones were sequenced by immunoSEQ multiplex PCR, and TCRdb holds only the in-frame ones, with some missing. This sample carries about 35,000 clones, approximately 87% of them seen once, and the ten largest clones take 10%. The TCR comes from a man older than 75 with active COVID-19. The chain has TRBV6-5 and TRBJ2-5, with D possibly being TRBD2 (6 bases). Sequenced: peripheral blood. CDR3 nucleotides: TGTGCCAGCAGTTACTCCTATCGGGAGAAGACCCAGTACTTC. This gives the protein CASSYSYREKTQYF.